A single sample gave rise to the 21 T cell receptor beta chains below, sequenced in a study of ipilimumab plus nivolumab after autologous stem cell transplantation. Sequencing was performed with immunoSEQ multiplex PCR; in TCRdb, only in-frame clones are kept and a portion is missing. The table records tens of thousands of clones, 83% of them present only once. Sequences were derived from PBMCs, sampled in a trial of ipilimumab plus nivolumab as post-transplant consolidation. The receptors were sampled from a male donor with diffuse large B-cell lymphoma.

The rearrangement uses TRBV19 and TRBJ2-2; D perhaps matches TRBD1 (6 bases). Germline assignment: CDR1 LNHDA and CDR2 SQIVND (reference sequence). V was trimmed by 11 bases and J by 0 bases, leaving 13 bases between them. The CDR3 has 14 residues. This CDR3 is CAARTETNTGELFF. CDR3 DNA: TGTGCCGCAAGGACAGAGACGAACACCGGGGAGCTGTTTTTT.

This clone has just one count. The chain links TRBV11-1 to TRBJ1-1; 9 bases fit TRBD1. The CDR3 extends over 16 amino acids. V lost 3 bases to trimming and J lost 0 bases; unmatched junction nucleotides: 5. CDR1 and CDR2 (germline): SGHAT, FQDESV (reference sequence). Written as DNA, the CDR3 is TGTGCCAGCAGCTTGGGACAGGGCTGGATGAACACTGAAGCTTTCTTT. Protein product: CASSLGQGWMNTEAFF.

The rearrangement links TRBV15 to TRBJ2-5; the match to TRBD1 covers 10 bases. Germline loops: CDR1 LNHNV, CDR2 YYDKDF (reference sequence). This CDR3 has 15 residues. The junction had 9 bases not matched to a gene; V was cut back by 4 bases and J by 7 bases. CDR3 protein: CATSTMTGGDVTQYF. CDR3 sequence (DNA): TGTGCCACCAGCACCATGACAGGGGGCGACGTGACCCAGTACTTC.

The DNA for the CDR3 is TGTGCCAGCAAGGAACTAGCGGGGGGCTCCTACAATGAGCAGTTCTTC. As protein: CASKELAGGSYNEQFF. This chain joins TRBV2 and TRBJ2-1; 12 bases are a match to TRBD2. The germline gives CDR1 SNHLY, CDR2 FYNNEI. Unmatched junction bases numbered 4, after V lost 7 bases and J lost 0 bases. This CDR3 is 16 amino acids long.

The chain recombines TRBV6-6 with TRBJ1-1; TRBD1 is a possible D gene (5 bases). The CDR3 totals 11 residues. The V end lost 11 bases, the J end lost 4 bases, and 11 bases lay between the germline ends. CDR1 MNHNY and CDR2 SVGAGI come from the germline V gene (reference sequence). CDR3 sequence (DNA): TGTGCCTCCGGGGGAGGCACTGAAGCTTTCTTT. Protein sequence: CASGGGTEAFF.

This sequence joins TRBV5-1 and TRBJ1-6; D is undetermined. The CDR3 spans 16 residues. Germline V gives CDR1 SGHRS, CDR2 YFSETQ. Trimming left V 0 bases short and J 2 bases short, with 9 bases between. The CDR3 coding sequence is TGCGCCAGCAGCTTGGCGGGTGGCACCTATAATTCACCCCTCCACTTT. It is translated as CASSLAGGTYNSPLHF. Full variable domain (outside the CDR3, taken from reference TRBV5-1 and TRBJ1-6): KAGVTQTPRYLIKTRGQQVTLSCSPISGHRSVSWYQQTPGQGLQFLFEYFSETQRNKGNFPGRFSGRQFSNSRSEMNVSTLELGDSALYLCASSLAGGTYNSPLHFGNGTRLTVT.

The genes are TRBV30 and TRBJ2-7; TRBD2 agrees at 8 bases. This CDR3 comprises 14 residues. Germline loops: CDR1 GTSNPN, CDR2 SVGIG (reference sequence). J was trimmed by 5 bases and V by 3 bases; bases with no gene match: 9. As DNA, the CDR3 is TGTGCCTGGAGAGAGGGCGGGGGGTTCAACGAGCAGTACTTC. Its translation: CAWREGGGFNEQYF.

This clone was seen more than once but under ten times. The rearrangement uses TRBV30 and TRBJ1-6, with 9 nucleotides matching TRBD1. The CDR3 runs to 14 residues. Trimming at V came to 2 bases and at J to 8 bases, leaving 4 bases not matched to a gene. Germline CDR1 GTSNPN, CDR2 SVGIG (reference sequence). The CDR3 DNA sequence: TGTGCCTGGAGTACACAGGGGGCTTATTCACCCCTCCACTTT. Translated, it gives CAWSTQGAYSPLHF.

J is TRBJ1-5 and V is TRBV7-9; D not certain. V gave up 5 bases and J gave up 3 bases, with 23 bases separating them. The CDR3 consists of 18 residues. Germline V gene lookup returns CDR1 SEHNR and CDR2 FQNEAQ (reference sequence). The chain's CDR3 is CASSPAGISSASNQPQHF. The CDR3 coding sequence is TGTGCCAGCAGCCCAGCGGGTATTAGTTCGGCCTCCAATCAGCCCCAGCATTTT.

The sample holds a few counts of this clone. The rearrangement uses TRBV6-5 and TRBJ1-1; TRBD1 agrees at 7 bases. CDR3 size: 12 residues. The germline V gene has CDR1 MNHEY and CDR2 SVGAGI. The ends lost 9 bases at V and 4 bases at J; junction bases unmatched: 5. CDR3 in DNA: TGTGCCAGTCACAGGGGAGGCACTGAAGCTTTCTTT. Protein sequence: CASHRGGTEAFF.

The chain links TRBV6-5 to TRBJ2-6, with no clear D. Looked up from germline, CDR1 is MNHEY and CDR2 is SVGAGI. The length of the CDR3 is 13 residues. V lost 6 bases to trimming and J lost 0 bases, with 3 bases between them. CDR3 bases: TGTGCCAGCAGAAACTCTGGGGCCAACGTCCTGACTTTC. As protein: CASRNSGANVLTF.

V usage is TRBV7-9 and J usage is TRBJ2-7; D assignment may be TRBD1 or TRBD2 (5 bases each). The CDR3 loop spans 14 amino acids. Germline V gene lookup returns CDR1 SEHNR and CDR2 FQNEAQ (reference sequence). Trimming took off 3 bases at V and 8 bases at J, with 17 bases between the two ends. Written as DNA, the CDR3 is TGTGCCAGCAGCTTGAGTGGGGGTTTGGCGAAGCAGTACTTC. It yields the protein CASSLSGGLAKQYF.

The chain has TRBV7-2 and TRBJ2-5; D not resolved. The CDR3 sequence is 13 residues long. The V gene's germline CDR1 is SGHTA and CDR2 FQGNSA. The V end was cut by 6 bases, the J end by 5 bases, with 13 bases between. Written as DNA, the CDR3 is TGTGCCAGCAGTCTTTTGAGCTTGGAGACCCAGTACTTC. Protein: CASSLLSLETQYF.

The rearrangement links TRBV5-4 to TRBJ2-4; weak D call: TRBD1 (6 bases). Trimming stripped 1 base from V and 4 bases from J, with 12 bases between. Germline V gives CDR1 SGHNT, CDR2 YYREEE (reference sequence). This CDR3 comprises 15 residues. The CDR3: CASSLKGRGKNIQYF. The CDR3 coding sequence is TGTGCCAGCAGCTTGAAGGGCAGGGGTAAAAACATTCAGTACTTC.

The V and J genes are TRBV9 and TRBJ2-3, with no clear D. V lost 0 bases to trimming and J lost 0 bases, with 11 bases between them. There are 16 residues in the CDR3. The germline V gene has CDR1 SGDLS and CDR2 YYNGEE. As DNA, the CDR3 is TGTGCCAGCAGCGTAGGGGTCTACCTTAGCACAGATACGCAGTATTTT. This translates into CASSVGVYLSTDTQYF.

The rearrangement joins TRBV4-3 to TRBJ2-2; D may correspond to TRBD1 or TRBD2 (6 bases each). CDR3 size: 15 residues. Trimming removed 0 bases from V and 11 bases from J, with 16 bases in between. CDR1 is LGHNA and CDR2 is YSLEER in the germline V gene. CDR3 sequence reads: CASSQDSGAFDELFF. The DNA for the CDR3 is TGCGCCAGCAGCCAAGATTCGGGGGCCTTCGATGAGCTGTTTTTT.

V gene TRBV5-1 combines with J gene TRBJ2-7, with D possibly matching TRBD1 (8 bases). This CDR3 spans 15 amino acids. V shed 5 bases and J shed 4 bases, with 19 bases lying between them. From germline, CDR1 is SGHRS and CDR2 YFSETQ. CDR3 sequence: CASSIGQGGWYEQYF. CDR3 in DNA: TGCGCCAGCAGTATCGGACAGGGAGGGTGGTACGAGCAGTACTTC.

V is TRBV30 and J is TRBJ1-2; D ambiguous. CDR1 and CDR2 (germline): GTSNPN, SVGIG (reference sequence). V shed 1 base and J shed 7 bases, with 7 bases lying between them. CDR3 length: 11 residues. The CDR3 nucleotides are TGTGCCTGGAGTGATAATGGTGGCTACACCTTC. It encodes CAWSDNGGYTF.

This clone was observed once. The J gene is TRBJ2-5, the V gene TRBV7-9; a possible D gene is TRBD2 (6 bases). The germline gives CDR1 SEHNR, CDR2 FQNEAQ (reference sequence). The CDR3 sequence is 15 residues long. V lost 4 bases and J lost 2, with 14 bases in between. The CDR3 reads CASSSTGGFQETQYF. In DNA, the CDR3 is TGTGCCAGCAGCTCGACCGGAGGGTTTCAAGAGACCCAGTACTTC.

J is TRBJ2-5 and V is TRBV4-1, with D possibly being TRBD2 (6 bases). The germline CDR1 and CDR2 sequences are MGHRA and YSYEKL. The V gene lost 3 bases and the J gene lost 4 bases, with 12 bases spanning the gap. The CDR3 contains 14 residues. The CDR3 DNA sequence: TGCGCCAGCAGCCACCCCGGGGGTGGAGAGACCCAGTACTTC. It codes for CASSHPGGGETQYF.

This clone was counted only a few times. The rearrangement links TRBV30 to TRBJ1-5; D may be TRBD1 (5 bases). Trimming pared 1 base from V and 11 bases from J, leaving 12 bases between. The CDR3 is 12 residues long. Germline V gene data show CDR1 as GTSNPN and CDR2 as SVGIG (reference sequence). The CDR3, as DNA: TGTGCCTGGAGTGGGGACGCGCCAGCCCAGCATTTT. Its translation is CAWSGDAPAQHF.